These 18 T cell receptor beta chains originate from one sample sequenced in a study of OX40 agonist ivuxolimab in advanced cancers. This table comes from immunoSEQ multiplex PCR, and its TCRdb copy is limited to in-frame clones, with some not included. The table lists around 18,000 clones, 70% to 90% of them singletons. Sequencing was performed on CD4+ or CD8+ T cells sorted from blood, taken in a trial of the OX40 agonist ivuxolimab. Receptor source: an adult with an advanced solid tumor such as melanoma, head and neck, liver or kidney cancer.

The chain joins TRBV29-1 to TRBJ2-7; 7 bases match TRBD2. CDR3 length: 13 residues. Germline-derived CDR1 and CDR2 are SQVTM and ANQGSEA. The V gene end was trimmed by 6 bases and the J gene end by 5 bases; junction bases not matched to a gene: 10. The CDR3 DNA follows: TGCAGCGTGTTATGGGGGAGGGCCCACGAGCAGTACTTC. This sequence encodes CSVLWGRAHEQYF.

This clone was counted a single time. The chain uses TRBV27 and TRBJ2-7, with D maybe TRBD2 (6 bases). Trimming shortened V by 8 bases and J by 4 bases, and 18 bases separated the two germline ends. The CDR3 runs 14 residues. Germline V gene lookup returns CDR1 MNHEY and CDR2 SMNVEV (reference sequence). CDR3: CASEPAGRSYEQYF. CDR3 nucleotides: TGTGCCAGCGAACCCGCAGGGAGGTCTTACGAGCAGTACTTC.

The chain has TRBV9 and TRBJ2-3, with unresolved D. V dropped 0 bases and J dropped 8 bases, with 28 bases sitting between them. The CDR3 spans 19 residues. CDR1 and CDR2 from the germline V gene are SGDLS and YYNGEE. CDR3 nucleotides: TGTGCCAGCAGCGTAGAAACCCTGACTCCCGAATTTGCGTACGGTACGCAGTATTTT. Translated, it gives CASSVETLTPEFAYGTQYF.

This clone was observed a single time. V is TRBV4-2 and J is TRBJ1-5; a possible D gene is TRBD1 (6 bases). From germline, CDR1 is LGHNA and CDR2 YNFKEQ. Trimming removed 4 bases from V and 1 base from J, with 17 bases in between. The CDR3 runs to 17 residues. The CDR3 sequence: CASSLFRDRRSNQPQHF. The CDR3 coding sequence is TGTGCCAGCAGCCTCTTCCGTGACAGGCGAAGCAATCAGCCCCAGCATTTT.

The chain links TRBV14 to TRBJ2-7; no definite D call. This CDR3 contains 13 residues. Per germline, CDR1 SGHDN and CDR2 FVKESK. The germline V and J ends were trimmed by 1 base and 4 bases, with 8 bases remaining between them. The CDR3 DNA reads as TGTGCCAGCAGCCAAGGGCCCTTGTACGAGCAGTACTTC. Its protein product is CASSQGPLYEQYF.

The gene calls are TRBV20-1 and TRBJ2-3; D is ambiguous. Trimming left V 5 bases short and J 5 bases short, with 8 bases between. The germline V gene encodes CDR1 DFQATT and CDR2 SNEGSKA (reference sequence). CDR3 length: 11 residues. DNA of the CDR3: TGCAGTGCTGGTCCAGGAGATACGCAGTATTTT. Protein product: CSAGPGDTQYF.

This chain links TRBV29-1 with TRBJ2-2; no clear D. Germline CDR1 SQVTM, CDR2 ANQGSEA. The length of the CDR3 is 13 residues. Trimming took 3 bases from V and 2 from J, leaving 7 bases between them. The CDR3 is CSVDRLNTGELFF. The CDR3 nucleotides read TGCAGCGTTGACAGGCTTAACACCGGGGAGCTGTTTTTT.

The gene calls are TRBV4-2 and TRBJ1-1, with D unclear. The CDR3 runs 13 residues. Trimming took off 8 bases at V and 0 bases at J, with 10 bases between the two ends. Germline-derived CDR1 and CDR2 are LGHNA and YNFKEQ. DNA of the CDR3: TGTGCCAGCGCCCGGATTATGAACACTGAAGCTTTCTTT. The encoded protein is CASARIMNTEAFF.

The V gene is TRBV5-6, the J gene TRBJ2-2; D not certain. Germline loops: CDR1 SGHDT, CDR2 YYEEEE. The CDR3 has 15 amino acids. Trimming pared 0 bases from V and 3 bases from J, leaving 9 bases between. The CDR3 protein is CASSLVAEHTGELFF. The CDR3 DNA is TGTGCCAGCAGCTTGGTGGCAGAACACACCGGGGAGCTGTTTTTT.

The chain links TRBV5-5 to TRBJ2-3; 7 bases map to TRBD1. Germline values: CDR1 SGHKS, CDR2 YYEKEE (reference sequence). The V and J ends lost 4 bases and 7 bases, in that order; junction bases with no gene match: 6. The CDR3 covers 13 residues. This CDR3 is CASSPGGQHTQYF. The CDR3 DNA reads as TGTGCCAGCAGCCCAGGGGGACAGCATACGCAGTATTTT.

This clone is judged medium-sized. V and J are TRBV9 and TRBJ1-5; D remains unclear. The length of the CDR3 is 17 residues. With 0 bases removed from V and 2 bases from J, the gap between germline ends came to 15 bases. Germline V gene data show CDR1 as SGDLS and CDR2 as YYNGEE. CDR3 sequence reads: CASSVGGGLEGNQPQHF. The CDR3 DNA is TGTGCCAGCAGCGTAGGAGGCGGCCTGGAAGGCAATCAGCCCCAGCATTTT.

The rearrangement joins TRBV27 to TRBJ1-2, with a tentative D call TRBD1 (6 bases). CDR1 and CDR2 from the germline V gene are MNHEY and SMNVEV (reference sequence). V lost 5 bases to trimming and J lost 6 bases, with 19 bases between them. The CDR3 loop spans 15 amino acids. The DNA for the CDR3 is TGTGCCAGCAGTGTCTTGAGGGGGTCCTCTCATGGCTACACCTTC. Protein product: CASSVLRGSSHGYTF.

The V and J genes are TRBV6-4 and TRBJ2-6; D not certain. V was clipped by 3 bases and J by 0 bases, with 12 bases between them. The CDR3 has 17 amino acids. Looked up from germline, CDR1 is MRHNA and CDR2 is SNTAGT. This chain's CDR3 is CASSEEQTYSGANVLTF. In nucleotides, the CDR3 is TGTGCCAGCAGTGAGGAACAGACCTACTCTGGGGCCAACGTCCTGACTTTC.

In this sample, this clone turned up a few times. The rearrangement uses TRBV6-5 and TRBJ1-1; D is perhaps TRBD1 (6 bases). Trimming took 2 bases from V and 1 from J, leaving 11 bases between them. The germline CDR1 and CDR2 sequences are MNHEY and SVGAGI. The length of the CDR3 is 15 residues. The CDR3 sequence is CASSYSPGENTEAFF. The CDR3 DNA is TGTGCCAGCAGTTACAGTCCAGGGGAGAACACTGAAGCTTTCTTT.

The J gene is TRBJ1-1, the V gene TRBV30, with unresolved D. V was cut by 1 base and J by 5 bases, with 11 bases left in between. There are 13 residues in the CDR3. CDR1 is GTSNPN, CDR2 SVGIG, per germline (reference sequence). The CDR3 DNA reads TGTGCCTGGAGTGCCTCACCTAGGACTGAAGCTTTCTTT. This encodes CAWSASPRTEAFF.

This clone is categorized as medium-sized (0.01 to 0.1%). The chain recombines TRBV28 with TRBJ2-7, with TRBD2 matching over 11 bases. The CDR3 contains 16 residues. Unmatched junction bases numbered 8, after V lost 4 bases and J lost 3 bases. In germline, CDR1 is MDHEN, CDR2 SYDVKM. The CDR3 sequence: CASSSRIAGGIYEQYF. CDR3 in DNA: TGTGCCAGCAGTTCCCGAATAGCGGGAGGGATCTACGAGCAGTACTTC. Full variable domain (missing parts from reference TRBV28 and TRBJ2-7): DVKVTQSSRYLVKRTGEKVFLECVQDMDHENMFWYRQDPGLGLRLIYFSYDVKMKEKGDIPEGYSVSREKKERFSLILESASTNQTSMYLCASSSRIAGGIYEQYFGPGTRLTVT.

V gene TRBV27 combines with J gene TRBJ2-3; D is unclear. This CDR3 is 14 amino acids long. The germline V gene has CDR1 MNHEY and CDR2 SMNVEV (reference sequence). Trimming pared 6 bases from V and 2 bases from J, leaving 12 bases between. CDR3 in DNA: TGTGCCAGCAGCCTGGGCCGTCCCACAGATACGCAGTATTTT. Its protein product is CASSLGRPTDTQYF.

The V call is TRBV7-2, the J call TRBJ2-1; TRBD2 aligns across 10 bases. This CDR3 region has 18 residues. Germline CDR1 SGHTA, CDR2 FQGNSA. Trimming took 0 bases from V and 0 from J; bases not matched to a gene: 5. DNA for the CDR3: TGTGCCAGCAGCTTAGCTAGCGGGAGGACCCCCTCCTACAATGAGCAGTTCTTC. Its translation is CASSLASGRTPSYNEQFF.